This T cell receptor beta chain derives from a study of blood T cell repertoires in COVID-19. Study as a whole: Acute and convalescent COVID-19 specimens originated in the United States, Italy and Spain. The analysed material was cDNA or gDNA that came from T cells, B-cell-depleted T cells, or PBMCs.

Unmatched junction bases numbered 4, after V lost 4 bases and J lost 4 bases. From germline, CDR1 is SGHRS and CDR2 YFSETQ. The CDR3 sequence is 14 residues long. Profiled with immunoSEQ multiplex PCR; TCRdb holds only in-frame clones, not every one. The sample contains roughly 62,000 clones, around 81% of which appear only once. The specimen sequenced was peripheral blood. The clonotype comes from a man aged 80 or over with COVID-19, enrolled during active disease. The V call is TRBV5-1, the J call TRBJ1-4, with 7 positions matching TRBD1. The CDR3 sequence is CASSGDSINEKLFF. The CDR3 DNA is TGCGCCAGCAGCGGGGACAGTATTAATGAAAAACTGTTTTTT.